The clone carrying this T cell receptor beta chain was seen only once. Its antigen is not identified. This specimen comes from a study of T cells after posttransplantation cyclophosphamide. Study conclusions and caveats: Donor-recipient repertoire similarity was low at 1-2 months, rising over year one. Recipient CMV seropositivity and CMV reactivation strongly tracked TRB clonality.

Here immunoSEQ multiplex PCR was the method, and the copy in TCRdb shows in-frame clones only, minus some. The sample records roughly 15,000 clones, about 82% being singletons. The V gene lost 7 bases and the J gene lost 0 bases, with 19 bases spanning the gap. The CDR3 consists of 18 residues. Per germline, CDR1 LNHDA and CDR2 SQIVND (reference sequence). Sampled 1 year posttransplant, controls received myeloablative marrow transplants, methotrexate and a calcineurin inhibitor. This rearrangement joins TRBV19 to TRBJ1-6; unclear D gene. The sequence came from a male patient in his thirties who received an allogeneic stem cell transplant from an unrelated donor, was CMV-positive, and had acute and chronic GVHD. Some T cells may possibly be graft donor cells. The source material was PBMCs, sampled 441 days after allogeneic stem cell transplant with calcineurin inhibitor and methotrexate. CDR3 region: CASTPWLITSSYNSPLHF. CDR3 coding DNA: TGTGCCAGTACCCCCTGGCTGATTACCAGCTCCTATAATTCACCCCTCCACTTT.